Listed below are T cell receptor beta chains from one sample, sequenced in a study of CD8 T cells in ankylosing spondylitis. TCRdb passed the 5' RACE reads through MiXCR, listing each CDR3 protein once. This repertoire shows just over 150,000 distinct CDR3 sequences, around 17% found once; its top ten account for about 8.2%. The sequenced sample was blood, either unsorted or a sorted T cell fraction (not recorded which). The receptors stem from a male donor with ankylosing spondylitis or in good health (not recorded which). The CDR3 runs from the conserved cysteine through the conserved F or W. A D gene is named only where the DNA matches it firmly. Clone size is given for some rows only: seen once, a few or many times, or a class if the clone is expanded.

size | D | J | V | DNA | CDR3
many | TRBD2 | TRBJ2-3 | TRBV5-4 | TGTGCCAGCAGCCGGGCACTAGCGGGAGGCACAGATACGCAGTATTTT | CASSRALAGGTDTQYF
NA | TRBD1 | TRBJ2-1 | TRBV7-9 | TGTGCCAGCAGCTTTATGACAGGGCCTTACAATGAGCAGTTCTTC | CASSFMTGPYNEQFF
few | NA | TRBJ2-3 | TRBV21-1 | TGTGCCAGCAAAAGGGACGGGCGATACCCGACTAGCAGACTAACAGATACGCAGTATTTT | CASKRDGRYPTSRLTDTQYF
many | TRBD2 | TRBJ2-5 | TRBV20-1 | TGCAGTGCTAGAGACCCGGGGGGGGCCCAGACCCAGTACTTC | CSARDPGGAQTQYF
many | NA | TRBJ2-1 | TRBV10-3 | TGTGCCATCACCGGACATAATGAGCAGTTCTTC | CAITGHNEQFF
many | NA | TRBJ2-3 | TRBV12-3/TRBV12-4 | TGTGCCAGCCGTTCGCTGGGGGATACGCAGTATTTT | CASRSLGDTQYF
NA | NA | TRBJ1-5 | TRBV7-2 | TGTGCCAGCAGCCAACAGGGAGATCAGCCCCAGCATTTT | CASSQQGDQPQHF
few | NA | TRBJ1-5 | TRBV30 | TGTGCCTGGAGCGGGGGGACCCTGGGACAGCCCCAGCATTTT | CAWSGGTLGQPQHF
many | NA | TRBJ2-2 | TRBV9 | TGTGCCAGCAGCGTAGTCGGGGGCGCCGGGGAGCTGTTTTTT | CASSVVGGAGELFF
many | NA | TRBJ2-7 | TRBV20-1 | TGCAGTGCGAACCGGGGTTACTACGAGCAGTACTTC | CSANRGYYEQYF
many | NA | TRBJ2-2 | TRBV12-3/TRBV12-4 | TGTGCCAGCAGTTTGTTAAGGGTGGGGACCGGGGAGCTGTTTTTT | CASSLLRVGTGELFF
many | NA | TRBJ2-7 | TRBV12-3/TRBV12-4 | TGTGCCAGCAGTTTAAGCGCCGGCTCCTACGAGCAGTACTTC | CASSLSAGSYEQYF
few | TRBD2 | TRBJ2-1 | TRBV29-1 | TGCAGCGCCAAGACTAGCGGGAGGGCCGATGGAGAGCAGTTCTTC | CSAKTSGRADGEQFF
NA | TRBD1 | TRBJ1-2 | TRBV18 | TGTGCCAGCTCACCTGCGGGACAGGTGCCTACGGATGGCTACACCTTC | CASSPAGQVPTDGYTF
NA | NA | TRBJ1-2 | TRBV19 | TGTGCCAGTCCTAACTATGGCTACACCTTC | CASPNYGYTF
few | NA | TRBJ1-2 | TRBV5-5 | TGTGCCAGCAGCTTGGACAGGGTTCTTAGCTATGGCTACACCTTC | CASSLDRVLSYGYTF
NA | NA | TRBJ2-7 | TRBV19 | TGTGCCAGTACCAGAGGCGGGTCGGGCTACGAGCAGTACTTC | CASTRGGSGYEQYF
NA | NA | TRBJ2-1 | TRBV18 | TGTGCCAGCTCAGGGCTGATTAGCGATGAGCAGTTCTTC | CASSGLISDEQFF
NA | TRBD1 | TRBJ1-1 | TRBV5-1 | TGCGCCAGCAGCTTGAACGAGGGGGCGACTGAAGCTTTCTTT | CASSLNEGATEAFF
many | NA | TRBJ2-1 | TRBV20-1 | TGCAGTGCTAGAGATGGGGGCGGGAGTAGTTACAATGAGCAGTTCTTC | CSARDGGGSSYNEQFF
many | TRBD2 | TRBJ2-1 | TRBV7-8 | TGTGCCAGCAGCCCCCGGGCTAGCGGCTTTTCCTACAATGAGCAGTTCTTC | CASSPRASGFSYNEQFF
once | NA | TRBJ2-1 | TRBV7-3 | TGTGCCAGCAGCTTAATGGCGGGCCTAGAAACGGCCAATGAGCAGTTCTTC | CASSLMAGLETANEQFF
NA | TRBD1 | TRBJ2-4 | TRBV12-3/TRBV12-4 | TGTGCCAGCACCTCACGCGACAGGGCTGGAGACATTCAGTACTTC | CASTSRDRAGDIQYF